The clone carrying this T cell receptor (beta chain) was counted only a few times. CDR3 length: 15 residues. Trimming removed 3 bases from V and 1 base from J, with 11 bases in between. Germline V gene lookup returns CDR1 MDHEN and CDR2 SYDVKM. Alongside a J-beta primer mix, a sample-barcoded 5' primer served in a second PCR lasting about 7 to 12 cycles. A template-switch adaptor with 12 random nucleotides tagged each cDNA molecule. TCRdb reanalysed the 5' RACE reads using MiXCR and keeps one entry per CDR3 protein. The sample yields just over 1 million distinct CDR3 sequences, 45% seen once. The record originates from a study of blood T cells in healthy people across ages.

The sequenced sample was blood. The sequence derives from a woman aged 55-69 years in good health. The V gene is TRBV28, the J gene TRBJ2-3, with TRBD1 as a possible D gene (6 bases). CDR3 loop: CASSFEAGGTDTQYF. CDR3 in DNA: TGTGCCAGCAGTTTTGAGGCAGGGGGCACAGATACGCAGTATTTT.